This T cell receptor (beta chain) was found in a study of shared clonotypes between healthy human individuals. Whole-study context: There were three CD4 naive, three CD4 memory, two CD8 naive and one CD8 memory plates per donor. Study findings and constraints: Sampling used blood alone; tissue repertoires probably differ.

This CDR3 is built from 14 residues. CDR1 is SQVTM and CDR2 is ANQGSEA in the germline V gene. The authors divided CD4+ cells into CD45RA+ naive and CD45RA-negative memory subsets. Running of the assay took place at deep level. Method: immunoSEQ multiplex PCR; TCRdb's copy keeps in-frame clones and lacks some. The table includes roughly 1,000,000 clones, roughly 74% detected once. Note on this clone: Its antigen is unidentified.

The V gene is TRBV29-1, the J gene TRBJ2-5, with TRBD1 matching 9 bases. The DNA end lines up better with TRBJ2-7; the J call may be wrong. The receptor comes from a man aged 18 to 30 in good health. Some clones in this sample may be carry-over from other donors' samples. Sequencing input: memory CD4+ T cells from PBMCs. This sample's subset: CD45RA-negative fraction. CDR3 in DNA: TGCAGCGTTGCCCAGACAGGGGGAGGCTACGAGCAGTACTTC. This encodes CSVAQTGGGYEQYF.